This TCR beta chain was identified during a study of T cells in women clearing cervical HPV infection. Whole-study context: Case blood was drawn when the lesion was first found; control blood after infection became undetectable.

According to its frequency, this clone is medium-sized. TCRdb's table, derived via immunoSEQ multiplex PCR, lists solely in-frame clones and lacks some. This sample's clone table lists approximately 13,000 clones. The sequence was obtained from a woman aged 18-70 years with a cervical HPV16 infection that either progressed to CIN3+ or cleared (not recorded which). The specimen sequenced was blood buffy coat.

This chain's CDR3 is CASSYRLAGQETQYF. The part of the CDR3 DNA that was read is TGTGCCAGCAGTTACCGACTAGCGGGGCAAGAGACG. The V call is TRBV14, the J call TRBJ2-3, with TRBD2 matching over 11 bases. The sequence runs out 3 residues before the end of the CDR3; the remainder is reconstructed from the germline J gene. Germline V gene sequence: CDR1 SGHDN, CDR2 FVKESK. This CDR3 spans 15 amino acids.